These 20 T cell receptor beta chains originate from one sample sequenced in a study of shared clonotypes between healthy human individuals (TCRdb year 2020). CD8 naive samples were CD45RO-negative cells positively selected for CCR7, giving a CD45RA+CCR7+ population that excluded TemRA cells. Libraries were prepared through the immunoSEQ multiplex PCR assay. Drawn from immuneACCESS, this table holds only the in-frame rearrangements with V and J called that TCRdb kept. Clones are partly lost; checked studies trace under half to an unresolved V gene and leave the rest unexplained. This sample has 2 million or so clones in its table, and approximately 94% of those were observed once. The ten biggest clones cover more than 0.95% of the sample. The sequenced sample was naive CD8+ T cells sorted from blood. Taken with the paper, the label for cell subset or site translates to: CD45RA+CCR7+. The receptors were gathered from a man aged 18-30 years in good health.

DNA for the CDR3: TGTGCCAGCAGCAAAGCGCAGGGGGGGCTTTATGGCTACACCTTC. Its protein product is CASSKAQGGLYGYTF. V usage is TRBV21-1 and J usage is TRBJ1-2. TRBV21-1 is assigned pseudogene status. The CDR3 totals 15 residues.

This chain uses TRBV5-1 with TRBJ1-1; 8 positions match TRBD1. Trimming at V came to 3 bases and at J to 6 bases, leaving 10 bases not matched to a gene. Germline V CDR1 and CDR2: SGHRS, YFSETQ. The CDR3 consists of 15 residues. CDR3 sequence reads: CASSYLTGDLPEAFF. In DNA, the CDR3 is TGCGCCAGCAGCTATTTGACAGGGGACCTCCCTGAAGCTTTCTTT.

In DNA form, the CDR3 reads TGTGCCACCAGCCCCGTCCTCTCTGGGGCCAACGTCCTGACTTTC. This encodes CATSPVLSGANVLTF. The chain joins TRBV15 to TRBJ2-6; D is uncertain. This CDR3 has 15 residues. Deletions cut 5 bases from V and 0 bases from J, with 8 bases between. From germline, CDR1 is LNHNV and CDR2 YYDKDF (reference sequence).

The chain is built from TRBV4-3 and TRBJ1-6, with D possibly being TRBD1 (6 bases). The V gene's germline CDR1 is LGHNA and CDR2 YSLEER. The CDR3 has 15 residues. V was cut by 2 bases and J by 7 bases, with 12 bases left in between. DNA of the CDR3: TGCGCCAGCAGCCAAATACAGGGCGGCAATTCACCCCTCCACTTT. It specifies CASSQIQGGNSPLHF.

The rearrangement uses TRBV19 and TRBJ2-1, with D hard to call. The germline V and J ends were trimmed by 3 bases and 2 bases, with 8 bases remaining between them. In germline, CDR1 is LNHDA, CDR2 SQIVND (reference sequence). The CDR3 extends over 14 amino acids. CDR3 sequence (DNA): TGTGCCAGTAGTATGGGGTCGGCCTACAATGAGCAGTTCTTC. Its translation: CASSMGSAYNEQFF.

The chain joins TRBV6-5 to TRBJ1-1; TRBD1 is a possible D gene (6 bases). The V and J ends lost 7 bases and 1 base respectively, with 13 bases between them. CDR1 and CDR2 (germline): MNHEY, SVGAGI. The CDR3 length is 14 residues. The chain's CDR3 is CASKHGTPNTEAFF. For the CDR3, the DNA is TGTGCCAGCAAGCACGGGACACCGAACACTGAAGCTTTCTTT.

On this clone itself: Germline and junction disagree at one end, which may indicate a read error. The V and J genes are TRBV7-9 and TRBJ1-2; D remains ambiguous. CDR3 length: 10 amino acids. Germline-derived CDR1 and CDR2 are SEHNR and FQNEAQ (reference sequence). The CDR3 DNA reads as TGTGCCAGCAGCTTAGATATTGGCAGCTTC. It encodes CASSLDIGSF.

The chain employs TRBV9 and TRBJ2-2; 8 bases line up with TRBD1. CDR1 is SGDLS, CDR2 YYNGEE, per germline. The CDR3 is 16 amino acids. Trimming removed 3 bases from V and 4 bases from J; junction bases left unmatched: 8. Here the CDR3 reads CASSGQGARATGELFF. For the CDR3, the DNA is TGTGCCAGCAGCGGGCAGGGGGCGCGGGCCACCGGGGAGCTGTTTTTT.

The genes are TRBV6-5 and TRBJ1-2; no clear D. The CDR3 loop spans 13 amino acids. Germline CDR1 MNHEY, CDR2 SVGAGI. Trimming took 0 bases from V and 4 from J, leaving 6 bases between them. As DNA, the CDR3 is TGTGCCAGCAGTTACTCGACGACCTATGGCTACACCTTC. Amino acids: CASSYSTTYGYTF.

V and J are TRBV25-1 and TRBJ2-3, with TRBD1 matching over 7 bases. The CDR3 covers 13 residues. Germline CDR1 reads MGHDK; CDR2 reads SYGVNS. After removal of 5 bases from V and 2 bases from J, the junction contained 1 base not matched to a gene. The CDR3 is CASSQGVTDTQYF. In DNA, the CDR3 is TGTGCCAGCAGTCAGGGGGTCACAGATACGCAGTATTTT.

With respect to this clone: This same CDR3 is encoded by further DNA sequences in the sample. The chain recombines TRBV28 with TRBJ1-1; 7 bases match TRBD1. CDR3 length: 14 amino acids. CDR1 is MDHEN and CDR2 is SYDVKM in the germline V gene. J lost 0 bases, V lost 4 bases, and 2 bases had no gene match. The CDR3 loop reads CASSYRGMNTEAFF. The CDR3 DNA reads TGTGCCAGCAGTTACAGGGGAATGAACACTGAAGCTTTCTTT.

The CDR3 sequence is CASSPHHGGAPTDTQYF. DNA of the CDR3: TGCGCCAGCAGCCCACACCACGGGGGGGCGCCGACAGATACGCAGTATTTT. The gene calls are TRBV4-1 and TRBJ2-3; 8 bases match TRBD2. V lost 4 bases to trimming and J lost 3 bases; unmatched junction nucleotides: 12. CDR3 size: 17 residues. Germline loops: CDR1 MGHRA, CDR2 YSYEKL.

V is TRBV2 and J is TRBJ2-7; a possible D gene is TRBD1 (6 bases). The germline V gene encodes CDR1 SNHLY and CDR2 FYNNEI. The CDR3 has 14 residues. V was clipped by 4 bases and J by 2 bases, with 12 bases between them. The CDR3 sequence is CASSAGVSAYEQYF. Here the CDR3 DNA reads TGTGCCAGCAGTGCAGGGGTGAGCGCCTACGAGCAGTACTTC.

This clone was picked up one time. J is TRBJ2-6 and V is TRBV27; perhaps TRBD1 as D (6 bases). Germline V gene data show CDR1 as MNHEY and CDR2 as SMNVEV (reference sequence). V gave up 7 bases and J gave up 0 bases, with 10 bases separating them. There are 15 residues in the CDR3. CDR3 coding DNA: TGTGCCAGCACCGCAGGGGCCTCTGGGGCCAACGTCCTGACTTTC. Protein: CASTAGASGANVLTF.

The sample holds one count of this clone. The V and J genes are TRBV5-6 and TRBJ2-3; no definite D call. This CDR3 is 18 amino acids long. The germline V gene has CDR1 SGHDT and CDR2 YYEEEE. Trimming took off 3 bases at V and 2 bases at J, with 22 bases between the two ends. This chain's CDR3 is CASSSGRSWSYYTDTQYF. CDR3 sequence (DNA): TGTGCCAGCAGCTCCGGACGTAGCTGGTCATACTACACAGATACGCAGTATTTT.

This chain uses TRBV27 with TRBJ1-2; tentative D call: TRBD1 (5 bases). The CDR3 consists of 19 residues. Germline V CDR1 and CDR2: MNHEY, SMNVEV (reference sequence). With 5 bases removed from V and 2 bases from J, the gap between germline ends came to 27 bases. CDR3 in amino acids: CASSPEVPGGAPINYGYTF. The CDR3 region has the DNA TGTGCCAGCAGTCCGGAGGTCCCGGGGGGAGCACCCATAAACTATGGCTACACCTTC.

About this clone: Distinct nucleotide sequences in the sample also encode this CDR3. This chain joins TRBV4-1 and TRBJ2-7; 7 bases are a match to TRBD2. After removal of 0 bases from V and 4 bases from J, the junction contained 6 bases not matched to a gene. Germline-derived CDR1 and CDR2 are MGHRA and YSYEKL. This CDR3 is 15 amino acids long. The CDR3 protein is CASSQDRGSSYEQYF. The CDR3 coding sequence is TGCGCCAGCAGCCAAGATCGCGGGAGTAGTTACGAGCAGTACTTC.

This clone showed up just once. The chain has TRBV6-5 and TRBJ2-7, with 9 bases lining up with TRBD1. Germline CDR1 and CDR2: MNHEY and SVGAGI. This CDR3 has 16 amino acids. The trim removed 2 bases at V and 6 bases at J, leaving 11 bases unmatched. CDR3 DNA: TGTGCCAGCAGTTACGACCCGGGACAGGGATCTCTCGAGCAGTACTTC. It yields the protein CASSYDPGQGSLEQYF.

Comment on this clone: This same CDR3 is encoded by further DNA sequences in the sample. This sequence joins TRBV6-5 and TRBJ1-2; D not certain. Germline CDR1 MNHEY, CDR2 SVGAGI. CDR3 length: 12 amino acids. V gave up 0 bases and J gave up 3 bases, with 2 bases separating them. CDR3 DNA: TGTGCCAGCAGTTACTCGGACTATGGCTACACCTTC. Protein: CASSYSDYGYTF.

The gene calls are TRBV5-1 and TRBJ1-5, with 9 bases identical to TRBD1. Germline assignment: CDR1 SGHRS and CDR2 YFSETQ. J gave up 1 base and V 4 bases, and 9 bases lay outside the gene matches. The CDR3 has 17 residues. CDR3 nucleotide sequence: TGCGCCAGCAGCCACCGTCCCGGGACAGGGAGCAATCAGCCCCAGCATTTT. Residues: CASSHRPGTGSNQPQHF.